Listed here is a single TCR beta chain. Antigen unknown. The data originate from a study of CD8 T cells in Susac syndrome. Study overall: The sequenced Susac syndrome patients comprised five or six with active disease and fewer than 10 in remission. Patients with Susac syndrome were therapy-naive, on corticosteroids, or on intravenous immunoglobulin alone at the time that blood was drawn.

Findings and limits, study-wide: Peak Susac CD8+ clonal expansion was seen in TEMRA cells and active patients.

TEMRA cells were FACS-enriched, with CD8+ and CD4+ T cells isolated negatively. The RNA input was about 0.5 to 1 ug, and it was reverse transcribed with random hexamers. In TCRdb, the immunoSEQ multiplex PCR reads were re-called with MiXCR into one record per CDR3 protein. The sample has about 130,000 distinct CDR3 sequences; around 94% are singletons. V dropped 0 bases and J dropped 4 bases, with 9 bases sitting between them. The germline V gene has CDR1 GTSNPN and CDR2 SVGIG (reference sequence). This CDR3 is built from 13 residues. The sequenced sample consisted of CD8+ T cells from PBMCs. The rearrangement uses TRBV30 and TRBJ1-1; a weak D match, TRBD1 (5 bases). The TCR comes from a human donor with Susac syndrome. CDR3 in DNA: TGTGCCTGGAGTGTTGCCGGGGGCACTGAAGCTTTCTTT. Protein: CAWSVAGGTEAFF.